This paragraph reports one T cell receptor beta chain. Its specificity is not known. With a J-beta primer mix and a sample-barcoded 5' primer, a second PCR ran about 7 to 12 cycles. The authors tagged each cDNA molecule using a template-switch adaptor with 12 random nucleotides. Each CDR3 protein is one row after TCRdb ran MiXCR on the 5' RACE reads. The sample records about 1.6 million distinct CDR3 sequences, roughly 32% being singletons. Caucasian, healthy and from Russia, the donors were aged between about 6 and 100. This record belongs to a study of blood T cells in healthy people across ages. The V gene's germline CDR1 is SGHRS and CDR2 YFSETQ. The germline V and J ends were trimmed by 1 base and 0 bases, with 11 bases remaining between them. CDR3 length equals 16 residues. Findings and limits, study-wide: Age showed a roughly linear inverse relationship with TCR beta diversity per million T cells.

The source is a woman aged 25 to 39 in good health. What was sequenced was blood. This chain links TRBV5-1 with TRBJ2-1; weak D call: TRBD2 (6 bases). CDR3 DNA: TGCGCCAGCAGCTTGTACGGCGGGACCTCCTACAATGAGCAGTTCTTC. Protein sequence: CASSLYGGTSYNEQFF.